This T cell receptor (beta chain) was documented in a study of identical twins listed by TCRdb under 2016. About the investigation overall: The study deep-sequenced TCR alpha and beta repertoires from monozygotic twins, unrelated adults of various ages and cord blood to test whether fetal clonotypes persist. Replicate twin experiments were performed at different times using different library preparation protocols to rule out contamination. General conclusions and limits of the study: Zero-insertion analyses could be partly confounded by invariant T cells such as MAIT and iNKT, although diverse VJ usage argued against such confounding for most clonotypes. Excess twin sharing in beta out-of-frame sequences was weaker because fewer shared sequences lowered the signal-to-noise ratio. Out-of-frame TCR alpha sequences shared between twins showed an excess of low generation-probability sequences compared with coincidental sharing between unrelated individuals. Conclusions relied on cross-sectional statistical analysis, since the same donors could not be followed over many years. In monozygotic twins, out-of-frame TCR alpha sharing was systematically underestimated by recombination models, although the models agreed with sharing between unrelated individuals. Fewer insertions were carried by abundant cord blood beta clonotypes, a similar but weaker trend appeared in young adult naive repertoires, and no such trend appeared in memory repertoires.

Every donor was a healthy Caucasian. Miltenyi CD45RO+ enrichment and human naive T-cell isolation kits were used to isolate memory (CD45RO+) and naive T cells from PBMC. This clonotype appeared a few times. Its antigen remains unidentified. Base qualities are not provided; no much larger clone lies one nucleotide away. Receptor amplification or capture employed 5' RACE. Sequencing instrument: Illumina HiSeq 2000. Template switching added a universal primer binding site, and the final cDNA carried a unique molecular identifier that allowed TCR cDNA molecules to be counted accurately. Specific primers in the conserved constant-segment region were used to synthesize first-strand cDNA for TCR alpha and beta chains. To control for contamination, every cDNA library was double barcoded, receiving both a SMART-Mk sample barcode and Illumina barcodes. Two successive PCR steps introduced TruSeq adapter sequences along with Illumina sample barcodes. The TCR alpha and beta cDNA libraries were sequenced on the Illumina HiSeq platform using custom primers. The original pipeline was this. MiGEC was used to process raw reads and extract unique molecular identifiers, and MiXCR was used to find CDR3 positions. Recombination models were inferred per individual with the repgenHMM and IGoR tools using an EM algorithm. The tcR package in R was used for shared clonotype analysis, with sharing normalized by the product of cloneset sizes. To study raw recombination without the effects of thymic and clonal selection, out-of-frame nonproductive sequences were analyzed. TCRdb cleaned the public reads at Q25 with fastp, built clones with MiXCR and kept in-frame beta chains. A single entry per CDR3 protein holds the most common genes and DNA from its merged rows. The authors' filters were not applied to this entry. Recorded for this sample are more than 200,000 distinct CDR3 sequences; roughly an eighth of them occurred a single time. Approximately 8.8% of the sample is taken by the ten largest.

The sequence derives from a woman under 30 in good health. The specimen sequenced was memory (CD45RO+) T cells sorted from blood. The sample's cell subset or site label, in plain terms: CD45RO+ enriched T cells.

The CDR3 region has the sequence CASVWRLAGEVGEQFF. The DNA sequence is TGTGCTAGTGTGTGGAGACTAGCGGGAGAAGTAGGTGAGCAGTTCTTC. The V gene is TRBV12-5 and the J gene is TRBJ2-1; 12 nucleotides in the junction match TRBD2. Including the terminal cysteine and phenylalanine, the CDR3 comprises 16 residues. The only DNA kept is the CDR3, 48 bases in frame from the first base. Clipping removes 7 bases from V and 9 bases from J, with 13 as the unmatched junction base count. CDR1 LGHNT and CDR2 FRNRAP were looked up in the germline V gene.